This TCR beta chain derives from a study of graft-versus-host responses after intestinal transplantation. Study information: All of the recipients had induction that used anti-thymocyte globulin, then tacrolimus and steroids for about 3 years. Study observations and caveats: Recipient bone marrow held GvH clones, some seen earlier in ileum or blood. Peak circulating GvH clone levels tracked with early post-transplant HvG declines. Elevated graft-versus-host to host-versus-graft clonal ratios in allografts were recorded for patients with graft-donor T cell macrochimerism.

Sequencing was performed with immunoSEQ multiplex PCR; in TCRdb, only in-frame clones are kept and a portion is missing. The repertoire holds 100,000 to 130,000 clones, with about nine tenths as singletons. This CDR3 is built from 14 residues. V lost 7 bases and J lost 6; bases outside the gene matches: 10. Germline-derived CDR1 and CDR2 are SGDLS and YYNGEE. As for this clone: Its antigen is not known.

This sequence was found in a human donor who was the organ donor for an intestinal transplant. The chain employs TRBV9 and TRBJ2-3; TRBD2 matches at 8 bases. This specimen was unstimulated CD4+ T cells sorted from spleen or lymph node cells, taken before transplant. The CDR3 reads CASVDGGRRDTQYF. CDR3 nucleotide sequence: TGTGCCAGCGTCGATGGCGGGAGGCGGGATACGCAGTATTTT.